This T cell receptor (beta chain) derives from a study of STAT3 mutations in large granular lymphocyte leukemia. Study-level points and caveats: Every T-LGLL patient had at least one immunodominant TCRbeta clonotype. Samples missed the first appearance of the clone. Persisting codominant clonotypes may have hidden a small pathogenic clone. Differing intervals and regimens complicate linking therapy response to clone burden. In several patients, dominant TCR clone burden exceeded STAT3 mutant burden, suggesting STAT3 mutation arose secondarily.

Produced via immunoSEQ multiplex PCR; TCRdb's table is partial and in-frame only. The sample gives around 29,000 clones, approximately 83% of which show up once; approximately 11% is in the top ten. On this clone itself: Its antigen is unidentified.

Trimming removed 7 bases from V and 6 bases from J, with 17 bases in between. The CDR3 extends over 14 amino acids. Germline lookup yields CDR1 SGDLS and CDR2 YYNGEE. Material: peripheral blood mononuclear cells. The sequence derives from a man aged 55-75 years with T-cell large granular lymphocyte leukemia. Some clones in this sample may be carry-over from other donors' samples. The rearrangement uses TRBV9 and TRBJ2-1; D may be TRBD2 (6 bases). CDR3 amino acids: CASGVTLGGNEQFF. The CDR3, as DNA: TGTGCCAGCGGAGTAACCCTGGGAGGCAATGAGCAGTTCTTC.